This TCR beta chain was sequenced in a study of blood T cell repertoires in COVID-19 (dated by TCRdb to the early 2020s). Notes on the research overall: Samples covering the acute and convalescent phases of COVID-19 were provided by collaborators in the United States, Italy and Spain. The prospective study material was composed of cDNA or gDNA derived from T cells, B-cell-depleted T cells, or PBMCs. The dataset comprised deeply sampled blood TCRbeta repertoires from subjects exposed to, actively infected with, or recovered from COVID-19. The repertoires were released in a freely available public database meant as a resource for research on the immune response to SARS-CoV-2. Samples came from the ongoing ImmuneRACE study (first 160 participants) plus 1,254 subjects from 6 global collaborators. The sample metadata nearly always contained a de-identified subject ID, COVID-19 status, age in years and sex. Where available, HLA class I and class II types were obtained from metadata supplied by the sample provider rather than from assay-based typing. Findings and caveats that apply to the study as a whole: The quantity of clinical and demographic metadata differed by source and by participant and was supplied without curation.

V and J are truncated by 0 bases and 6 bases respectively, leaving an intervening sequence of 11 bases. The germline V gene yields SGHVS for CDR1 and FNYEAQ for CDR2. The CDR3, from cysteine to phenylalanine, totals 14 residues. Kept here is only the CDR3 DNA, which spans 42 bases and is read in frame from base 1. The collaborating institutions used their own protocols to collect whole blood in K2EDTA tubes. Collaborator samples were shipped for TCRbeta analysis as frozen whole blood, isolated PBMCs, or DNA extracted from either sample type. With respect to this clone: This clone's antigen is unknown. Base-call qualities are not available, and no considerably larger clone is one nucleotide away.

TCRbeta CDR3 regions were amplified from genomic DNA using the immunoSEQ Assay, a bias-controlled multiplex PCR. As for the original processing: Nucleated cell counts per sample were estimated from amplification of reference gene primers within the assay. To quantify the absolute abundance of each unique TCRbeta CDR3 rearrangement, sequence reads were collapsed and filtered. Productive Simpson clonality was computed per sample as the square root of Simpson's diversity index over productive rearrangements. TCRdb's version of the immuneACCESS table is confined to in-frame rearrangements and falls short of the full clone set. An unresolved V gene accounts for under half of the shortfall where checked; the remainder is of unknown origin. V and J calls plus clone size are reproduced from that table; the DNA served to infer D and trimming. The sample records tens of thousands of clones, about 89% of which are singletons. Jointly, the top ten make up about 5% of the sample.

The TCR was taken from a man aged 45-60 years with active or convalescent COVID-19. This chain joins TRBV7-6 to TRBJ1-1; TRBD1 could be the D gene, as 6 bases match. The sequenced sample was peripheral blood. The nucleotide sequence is TGTGCCAGCAGCTTAGCCCCAGGGGACCCTGAAGCTTTCTTT. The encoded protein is CASSLAPGDPEAFF.